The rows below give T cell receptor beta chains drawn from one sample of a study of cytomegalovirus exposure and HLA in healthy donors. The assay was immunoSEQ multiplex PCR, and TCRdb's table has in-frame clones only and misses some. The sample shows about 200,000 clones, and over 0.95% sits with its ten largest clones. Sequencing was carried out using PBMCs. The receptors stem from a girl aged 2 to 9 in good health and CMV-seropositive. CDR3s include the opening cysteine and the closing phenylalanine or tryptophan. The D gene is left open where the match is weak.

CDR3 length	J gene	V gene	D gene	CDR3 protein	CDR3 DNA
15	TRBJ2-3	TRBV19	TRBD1	CASSITGGLTDTQYF	TGTGCCAGTAGTATAACAGGGGGCTTAACAGATACGCAGTATTTT
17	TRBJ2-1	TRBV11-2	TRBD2	CASRTLPVAGGVNEQFF	TGTGCCAGCAGGACCCTTCCGGTAGCGGGAGGGGTCAATGAGCAGTTCTTC
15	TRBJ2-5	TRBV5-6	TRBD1	CASSPGQGAGETQYF	TGTGCCAGCAGCCCTGGACAGGGGGCCGGGGAGACCCAGTACTTC
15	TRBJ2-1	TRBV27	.	CATQKPGERYNEQFF	TGTGCCACCCAGAAACCGGGGGAACGGTACAATGAGCAGTTCTTC
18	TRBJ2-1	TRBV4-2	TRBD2	CASSKESGRAVAYNEQFF	TGTGCCAGCAGTAAGGAGAGCGGGAGGGCCGTCGCCTACAATGAGCAGTTCTTC
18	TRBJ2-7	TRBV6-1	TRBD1	CASSEEGGQGALVYEQYF	TGTGCCAGCAGTGAAGAAGGAGGACAGGGGGCTTTAGTTTACGAGCAGTACTTC
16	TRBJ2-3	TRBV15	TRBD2	CATRSSLAGSLDTQYF	TGTGCCACCAGAAGCTCCCTAGCGGGATCATTAGATACGCAGTATTTT
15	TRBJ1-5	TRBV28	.	CASSLQGHSNQPQHF	TGTGCCAGCAGTTTGCAGGGCCATAGCAATCAGCCCCAGCATTTT
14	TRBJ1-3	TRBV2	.	CASSAQGIGNTIYF	TGTGCCAGCAGTGCCCAGGGGATAGGAAACACCATATATTTT
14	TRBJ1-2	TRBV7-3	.	CASSLNRQVGGYTF	TGTGCCAGCAGCTTAAACCGACAGGTCGGTGGCTACACCTTC
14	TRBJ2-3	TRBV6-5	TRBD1	CATSTGELTDTQYF	TGTGCCACTTCCACAGGGGAACTCACAGATACGCAGTATTTT
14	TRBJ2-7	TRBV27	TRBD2	CASTRAGGHDEQYF	TGTGCCAGCACCCGGGCGGGGGGCCACGACGAGCAGTACTTC
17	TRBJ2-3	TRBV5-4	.	CASSPDSLSPLTDTQYF	TGTGCCAGCAGCCCGGACTCGCTTTCTCCCCTCACAGATACGCAGTATTTT
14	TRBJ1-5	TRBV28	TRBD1	CASQGAPSNQPQHF	TGTGCCAGCCAGGGGGCGCCGAGCAATCAGCCCCAGCATTTT
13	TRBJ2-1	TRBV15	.	CATSRGGVNEQFF	TGTGCCACCAGCAGAGGCGGGGTCAATGAGCAGTTCTTC
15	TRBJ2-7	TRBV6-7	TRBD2	CASRLGLAGTYEQYF	TGTGCCAGCAGACTAGGACTAGCGGGGACCTACGAGCAGTACTTC
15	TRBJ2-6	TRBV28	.	CASSSHISGANVLTF	TGTGCCAGCAGTTCACATATCTCTGGGGCCAACGTCCTGACTTTC
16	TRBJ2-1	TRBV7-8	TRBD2	CASSQELAQRRNEQFF	TGTGCCAGCAGCCAAGAACTAGCGCAACGTAGGAATGAGCAGTTCTTC
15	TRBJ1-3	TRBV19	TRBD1	CATQAGQSSGNTIYF	TGTGCCACCCAGGCGGGACAGAGCTCTGGAAACACCATATATTTT
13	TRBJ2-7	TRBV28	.	CASTPGSSYEQYF	TGTGCCAGCACTCCGGGTAGCTCCTACGAGCAGTACTTC